This record looks at one T cell receptor (beta chain) sequence and its context. The antigen is not known. CDR3 length equals 14 residues. V was cut by 6 bases and J by 4 bases, with 16 bases left in between. The V gene's germline CDR1 is SQVTM and CDR2 ANQGSEA. The data belong to a study of early stage breast cancer tumors. Study information: Each sample averaged roughly 9.6-fold read coverage. Overall study results and limits: Functional markers like CD4, CD8 and FOXP3 were missed in bulk sequencing. Blood repertoires resembled normal breast more than tumor. Compared with adjacent normal breast, tumors showed about 2.5-fold denser, more clonal T cells.

The repertoire was sequenced with immunoSEQ multiplex PCR; TCRdb's copy has only in-frame clones and lacks some. The sample lists approximately 30,000 clones; around three quarters were seen once. The sequencing input was blood. The TCR was taken from a person aged 60 to 70 with breast cancer. The genes are TRBV29-1 and TRBJ2-1, with D maybe TRBD1 (7 bases). CDR3 region: CSVQGGLGYNEQFF. CDR3 DNA sequence: TGCAGCGTCCAGGGGGGTTTAGGGTACAATGAGCAGTTCTTC.